Below, 10 T cell receptor beta chains from the same sample are listed, as sequenced in a study of TIL therapy for anti-PD-1-resistant metastatic lung cancer. This sample's time point: pre-treatment sample, taken before nivolumab and TIL therapy. The libraries were made with immunoSEQ v3. Repertoires were generated with immunoSEQ multiplex PCR, while TCRdb's copy carries only in-frame clones and drops some. This sample yields approximately 50,000 clones, of which 80% to 90% are seen a single time; just under 3% belongs to the top ten. Sample: blood, taken at baseline. These receptors all come from a person between 25 and 79 years old with non-small cell lung cancer.

This clone was observed a handful of times. V and J are TRBV28 and TRBJ1-2; TRBD1 aligns across 7 bases. From germline, CDR1 is MDHEN and CDR2 SYDVKM. With V trimmed by 7 bases and J by 8 bases, 13 bases remained unmatched. The CDR3 has 14 amino acids. The CDR3 DNA reads TGTGCCAGCAACCCGACAGGGTGGGAGCGAGGCTACACCTTC. Translating gives CASNPTGWERGYTF.

In its sample, this clone was seen once. The chain uses TRBV21-1 and TRBJ2-7. TRBV21-1 is labeled a pseudogene. The CDR3 covers 14 residues. In nucleotides, the CDR3 is TGTGCCAGCAGCCCCGGGACCGGAGACTACGAGCAGTACTTC. Its protein is CASSPGTGDYEQYF.

The rearrangement uses TRBV11-2 and TRBJ2-7; D gene unclear. Looked up from germline, CDR1 is SGHAT and CDR2 is FQNNGV. The CDR3 extends over 14 amino acids. The ends were cut back, 0 bases at V and 4 bases at J, with 10 bases in the middle. The DNA for the CDR3 is TGTGCCAGCAGCTTAGATCCAGGTCTGTACGAGCAGTACTTC. Its protein is CASSLDPGLYEQYF.

This chain uses TRBV6-2 or TRBV6-3 with TRBJ1-2; D is uncertain. V was pared by 0 bases and J by 0 bases, with 17 bases between. Germline CDR1 MNHEY, CDR2 SVGEGT. The CDR3 contains 18 residues. The CDR3 nucleotides read TGTGCCAGCAGTTACTCGGCATCTGGTTCGTCAGCTAACTATGGCTACACCTTC. Translation: CASSYSASGSSANYGYTF.

The V call is TRBV6-4, the J call TRBJ2-1; TRBD2 matches 8 bases. J gave up 6 bases and V 3 bases, and 7 bases lay outside the gene matches. Looked up from germline, CDR1 is MRHNA and CDR2 is SNTAGT. The CDR3 contains 15 residues. The CDR3 spells CASSEGVAGLNEQFF. DNA of the CDR3: TGTGCCAGCAGTGAGGGGGTAGCGGGGCTCAATGAGCAGTTCTTC.

About this clone itself: This likely comes from a read error, as the CDR3 has no conserved phenylalanine or tryptophan at its end. Because the CDR3's place on the DNA is in doubt, the DNA is left out and the CDR3 is given as listed by TCRdb. V and J are TRBV2 and TRBJ2-4; the table's D call of TRBD2 was not tested on the DNA. CDR1 and CDR2 (germline): SNHLY, FYNNEI. The CDR3 extends over 13 residues, inclusive of both ends. The CDR3 spells CATRGGTSIKKLL.

The V and J genes are TRBV7-8 and TRBJ1-1; unclear D gene. Germline V gene lookup returns CDR1 SGHVS and CDR2 FQNEAQ. The V gene lost 3 bases and the J gene lost 6 bases, with 11 bases spanning the gap. This CDR3 comprises 13 residues. Here the CDR3 reads CASSFVQSPEAFF. The CDR3, as DNA: TGTGCCAGCAGCTTCGTTCAGTCTCCTGAAGCTTTCTTT.

J is TRBJ1-5 and V is TRBV7-8; 8 bases are a match to TRBD1. CDR1 SGHVS and CDR2 FQNEAQ come from the germline V gene. V lost 5 bases and J lost 1; bases outside the gene matches: 7. The CDR3 runs to 16 residues. CDR3 sequence reads: CASSPDRVLSNQPQHF. In DNA form, the CDR3 reads TGTGCCAGCAGCCCGGACAGGGTATTGAGCAATCAGCCCCAGCATTTT.

This chain uses TRBV9 with TRBJ1-1; D is unclear. The V gene's germline CDR1 is SGDLS and CDR2 YYNGEE. Trimming removed 0 bases from V and 0 bases from J, with 6 bases in between. CDR3 size: 14 residues. The CDR3 loop reads CASSVVSLNTEAFF. CDR3 bases: TGTGCCAGCAGCGTAGTCTCGCTGAACACTGAAGCTTTCTTT.

The DNA of the CDR3 is TGTGCCAGCAGCGGCCGAAGACAGGTTAGCACAGATACGCAGTATTTT. This codes for CASSGRRQVSTDTQYF. J is TRBJ2-3 and V is TRBV27, with D possibly TRBD1 on 6 matching bases. Trimming removed 6 bases from V and 0 bases from J, with 16 bases in between. Germline CDR1 MNHEY, CDR2 SMNVEV (reference sequence). CDR3 length: 16 amino acids.